This entry concerns a single T cell receptor beta chain. Method: immunoSEQ multiplex PCR; TCRdb's copy keeps in-frame clones and lacks some. The sample carries a few hundred thousand clones, approximately 85% recorded once. This CDR3 comprises 14 residues. Germline V gene lookup returns CDR1 GTSNPN and CDR2 SVGIG (reference sequence). V gave up 2 bases and J gave up 2 bases, with 10 bases separating them. The record originates from a study of blood T cell repertoires in COVID-19. Study context: COVID-19 samples collected from the United States, Italy and Spain covered acute and convalescent phases.

V usage is TRBV30 and J usage is TRBJ1-3; possible D gene TRBD1, 6 bases. This sequence was found in a human donor with COVID-19, enrolled during active disease. The donor label of this sample is uncertain. Source material: peripheral blood. This chain's CDR3 is CAWSPTGTGNTIYF. The CDR3 DNA sequence: TGTGCCTGGAGTCCCACAGGGACTGGAAACACCATATATTTT. Drawing the rest from reference TRBV30 and TRBJ1-3, the complete variable domain is SQTIHQWPATLVQPVGSPLSLECTVEGTSNPNLYWYRQAAGRGLQLLFYSVGIGQISSEVPQNLSASRPQDRQFILSSKKLLLSDSGFYLCAWSPTGTGNTIYFGEGSWLTVV.